Following are 15 T cell receptor beta chains from one sample sequenced in a study of T cells in Graves' hyperthyroidism and ophthalmopathy. Template material for amplifying TCR beta CDR3 regions consisted of RNA transcripts. A first-round RT-PCR of the TCR CDR3 used the HTBI primer set. TCRdb processed the multiplex PCR reads anew with MiXCR; each CDR3 protein has one entry. The sample includes about 720,000 distinct CDR3 sequences, about a sixth of them seen just once. The specimen sequenced was blood. These receptor sequences come from a man aged 18-30 years with Graves' hyperthyroidism.

This clonotype was counted ten times or more. This chain joins TRBV28 and TRBJ1-2; 8 nucleotides line up with TRBD1. This CDR3 comprises 13 residues. Trimming took 6 bases from V and 4 from J; bases not matched to a gene: 4. Germline CDR1 and CDR2: MDHEN and SYDVKM. The CDR3 DNA follows: TGTGCCAGCAGAAACAGGGGGAGCTATGGCTACACCTTC. The encoded protein is CASRNRGSYGYTF.

This clonotype was counted a few times. J is TRBJ1-1 and V is TRBV24-1; 9 nucleotides align to TRBD1. The germline CDR1 and CDR2 sequences are KGHDR and SFDVKD. Losses at the gene ends were 7 bases for V and 1 base for J; bases not matched to a gene: 0. The CDR3 sequence is 13 residues long. In DNA, the CDR3 is TGTGCCACCAGGGACAGGGGGAACACTGAAGCTTTCTTT. This translates into CATRDRGNTEAFF.

CDR3 loop: CASYYRYSNQPQHF. DNA of the CDR3: TGCGCCAGCTACTACAGGTATAGCAATCAGCCCCAGCATTTT. This chain links TRBV10-1 with TRBJ1-5; maybe TRBD1 (5 bases). CDR1 is WNHNN, CDR2 SYGVQD, per germline (reference sequence). The CDR3 consists of 14 residues. V gave up 8 bases and J gave up 0 bases, with 11 bases separating them.

The genes are TRBV28 and TRBJ2-5, with D tentatively TRBD2 (6 bases). Trimming removed 1 base from V and 2 bases from J, with 14 bases in between. The CDR3 extends over 16 amino acids. From germline, CDR1 is MDHEN and CDR2 SYDVKM. In nucleotides, the CDR3 is TGTGCCAGCAGTTTATCGGGTAGCGGAGATCAAGAGACCCAGTACTTC. Translating it yields CASSLSGSGDQETQYF.

This clonotype was seen more than once but under ten times. This chain joins TRBV3-1 and TRBJ2-1; a possible D gene is TRBD2 (6 bases). V was clipped by 4 bases and J by 5 bases, with 15 bases between them. The CDR3 runs to 15 residues. The germline V gene encodes CDR1 LGHDT and CDR2 YNNKEL (reference sequence). CDR3 amino acids: CASSRPGLQNNEQFF. CDR3 nucleotides: TGTGCCAGCAGCCGCCCGGGACTCCAAAACAATGAGCAGTTCTTC.

This clonotype has a handful of counts. The J gene is TRBJ2-2, the V gene TRBV6-5, with D unresolved. Trimming took off 1 base at V and 2 bases at J, with 17 bases between the two ends. Germline CDR1 is MNHEY and CDR2 is SVGAGI. This CDR3 region has 18 residues. The CDR3, as DNA: TGTGCCAGCAGTTACTTCGCTGTCTCTGGCGGTAACACCGGGGAGCTGTTTTTT. Its translation is CASSYFAVSGGNTGELFF.

J is TRBJ2-1 and V is TRBV20-1, with 10 bases aligning to TRBD2. With V trimmed by 3 bases and J by 4 bases, 3 bases remained unmatched. Per the germline V gene, CDR1 is DFQATT and CDR2 is SNEGSKA (reference sequence). There are 14 residues in the CDR3. As DNA, the CDR3 is TGCAGTGCTAGCAGGACTAGCGGATACAATGAGCAGTTCTTC. Translation: CSASRTSGYNEQFF.

At least ten counts were recorded for this clonotype. This sequence joins TRBV28 and TRBJ2-5, with D perhaps being TRBD1 or TRBD2 (6 bases each). Trimming shortened V by 4 bases and J by 4 bases, and 16 bases separated the two germline ends. Looked up from germline, CDR1 is MDHEN and CDR2 is SYDVKM. This CDR3 comprises 15 residues. DNA for the CDR3: TGTGCCAGCAGTTCGGCGGGGCAGGGGAGAGAGACCCAGTACTTC. Amino acid sequence: CASSSAGQGRETQYF. The full variable domain, completed using reference TRBV28 and TRBJ2-5, is DVKVTQSSRYLVKRTGEKVFLECVQDMDHENMFWYRQDPGLGLRLIYFSYDVKMKEKGDIPEGYSVSREKKERFSLILESASTNQTSMYLCASSSAGQGRETQYFGPGTRLLVL.

In this sample, this clonotype turned up many times. The chain uses TRBV4-2 and TRBJ1-4; D not resolved. V was shortened by 1 base and J by 5 bases, with 5 bases between the two germline ends. The CDR3 totals 13 residues. Germline V gene sequence: CDR1 LGHNA, CDR2 YNFKEQ. CDR3 residues: CASSQALNEKLFF. Written as DNA, the CDR3 is TGTGCCAGCAGCCAAGCTCTGAATGAAAAACTGTTTTTT.

The V gene is TRBV7-6, the J gene TRBJ2-2; 7 bases align to TRBD1. CDR1 is SGHVS and CDR2 is FNYEAQ in the germline V gene. V shed 8 bases, J shed 4 bases, and the junction held 7 bases outside the gene matches. The length of the CDR3 is 14 residues. CDR3 sequence: CASGTARFTGELFF. The CDR3 coding sequence is TGTGCCAGCGGGACAGCTCGTTTCACCGGGGAGCTGTTTTTT. Filled out from reference TRBV7-6 and TRBJ2-2, the complete variable domain reads GAGVSQSPRYKVTKRGQDVALRCDPISGHVSLYWYRQALGQGPEFLTYFNYEAQQDKSGLPNDRFSAERPEGSISTLTIQRTEQRDSAMYRCASGTARFTGELFFGEGSRLTVL.

V and J are TRBV11-1 and TRBJ1-1; D is unresolved. CDR1 and CDR2 (germline): SGHAT, FQDESV (reference sequence). The CDR3 extends over 14 amino acids. Trimming stripped 5 bases from V and 0 bases from J, with 10 bases between. CDR3 sequence reads: CASSPSHLNTEAFF. CDR3 nucleotides: TGTGCCAGCAGCCCCAGCCACTTGAACACTGAAGCTTTCTTT.

In its sample, this clonotype was seen many times. The J gene is TRBJ2-7, the V gene TRBV27; 7 nucleotides line up with TRBD1. Germline CDR1 MNHEY, CDR2 SMNVEV (reference sequence). CDR3 length equals 14 residues. V shed 5 bases, J shed 4 bases, and the junction held 8 bases outside the gene matches. The CDR3 DNA follows: TGTGCCAGCAGTATAAGACAGGGCCTATACGAGCAGTACTTC. It translates to CASSIRQGLYEQYF.

This clonotype was observed many times. The J gene is TRBJ1-5, the V gene TRBV28, with 7 bases lining up with TRBD1. The germline V gene has CDR1 MDHEN and CDR2 SYDVKM. Losses at the gene ends were 3 bases for V and 4 bases for J; bases not matched to a gene: 6. This CDR3 spans 15 amino acids. The CDR3 loop is CASSFGTVFNQPQHF. CDR3 nucleotides: TGTGCCAGCAGTTTCGGGACAGTTTTTAATCAGCCCCAGCATTTT.

The V gene is TRBV6-1, the J gene TRBJ2-7, with TRBD2 matching over 11 bases. CDR3 length: 14 residues. The ends lost 7 bases at V and 7 bases at J; junction bases unmatched: 9. Germline CDR1 is MNHNS and CDR2 is SASEGT. Here the CDR3 reads CASNPGLAGGEQYF. The CDR3 DNA is TGTGCCAGCAACCCCGGGCTAGCGGGAGGAGAGCAGTACTTC.

This clonotype was recorded once. V and J are TRBV19 and TRBJ2-7, with 13 bases that match TRBD2. Germline CDR1 reads LNHDA; CDR2 reads SQIVND (reference sequence). With V trimmed by 6 bases and J by 1 base, 9 bases remained unmatched. CDR3 length: 17 residues. The CDR3 sequence is CASSTQETSGRSYEQYF. The DNA of the CDR3 is TGTGCCAGTAGCACTCAGGAGACTAGCGGGAGGTCCTACGAGCAGTACTTC.